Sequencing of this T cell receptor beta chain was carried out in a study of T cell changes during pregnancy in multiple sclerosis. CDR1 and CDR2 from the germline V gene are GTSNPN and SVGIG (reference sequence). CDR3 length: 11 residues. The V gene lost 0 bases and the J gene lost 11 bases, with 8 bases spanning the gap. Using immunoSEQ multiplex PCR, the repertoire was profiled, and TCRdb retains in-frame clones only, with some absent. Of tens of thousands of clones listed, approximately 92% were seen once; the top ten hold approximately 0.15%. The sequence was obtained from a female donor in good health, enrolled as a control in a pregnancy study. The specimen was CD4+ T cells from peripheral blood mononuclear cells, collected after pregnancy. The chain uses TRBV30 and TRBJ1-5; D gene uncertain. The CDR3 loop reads CAWSVRDTQHF. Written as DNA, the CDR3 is TGTGCCTGGAGTGTACGAGACACCCAGCATTTT.